This T cell receptor (beta chain) was identified in a study of T cell responses to AZD1222 COVID-19 vaccine. The V gene lost 4 bases and the J gene lost 1 base, with 11 bases spanning the gap. The CDR3 is made up of 15 amino acids. Germline V lookup: CDR1 MGHRA, CDR2 YSYEKL. Data came from immunoSEQ multiplex PCR; TCRdb stores just in-frame clones and leaves some out. The data contain 100,000 to 150,000 clones, just over 85% of them singletons. The sequence derives from an adult in good health. The input for sequencing was peripheral blood, taken on day 0 of AZD1222 vaccination. This chain links TRBV4-1 with TRBJ1-5, with TRBD1 as a possible D gene (5 bases). The CDR3 sequence: CASSLTGGSNQPQHF. Written as DNA, the CDR3 is TGCGCCAGCAGCCTAACGGGGGGAAGCAATCAGCCCCAGCATTTT.